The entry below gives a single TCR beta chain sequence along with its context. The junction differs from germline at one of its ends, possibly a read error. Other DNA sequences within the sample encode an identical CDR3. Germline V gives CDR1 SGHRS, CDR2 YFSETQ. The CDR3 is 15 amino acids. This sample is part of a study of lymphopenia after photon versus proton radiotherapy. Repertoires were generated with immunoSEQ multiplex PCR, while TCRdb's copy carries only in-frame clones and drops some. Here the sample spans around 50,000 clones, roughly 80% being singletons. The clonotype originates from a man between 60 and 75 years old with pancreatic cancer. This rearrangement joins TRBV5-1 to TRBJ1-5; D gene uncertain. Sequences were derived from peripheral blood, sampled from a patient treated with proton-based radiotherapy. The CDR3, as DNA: TGCGCCAGCAGTTTGGACGGTTATAGCAATCAGCCCCAGCATTTT. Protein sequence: CASSLDGYSNQPQHF. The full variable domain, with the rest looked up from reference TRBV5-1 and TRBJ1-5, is KAGVTQTPRYLIKTRGQQVTLSCSPISGHRSVSWYQQTPGQGLQFLFEYFSETQRNKGNFPGRFSGRQFSNSRSEMNVSTLELGDSALYLCASSLDGYSNQPQHFGDGTRLSIL.